This T cell receptor beta chain was sequenced during a study of PD-1 blockade in classical Hodgkin lymphoma. In the study overall: Patients received nivolumab 3 mg/kg intravenously every 2 weeks. Regarding the study as a whole: Baseline diversity resembling that of newly diagnosed patients was seen in complete responders. CD8+ TCR diversity did not rise significantly by C4D1, unlike CD4+.

About this clone: No antigen is known for it.

The CDR3 is made up of 12 amino acids. Germline assignment: CDR1 GTSNPN and CDR2 SVGIG (reference sequence). V gave up 4 bases and J gave up 8 bases; unmatched junction bases: 5. Generated by immunoSEQ multiplex PCR, the TCRdb table keeps only in-frame clones and is missing some. The sample holds about 35,000 clones, more than 80% seen once. Each patient experienced a relapse that followed autologous stem cell transplantation, and brentuximab vedotin exposure varied. Thawed PBMCs were the source of CD4+ T cells, purified by magnetic negative selection. Best overall response was complete response, partial response or progressive disease in these relapsed/refractory classical Hodgkin lymphoma patients.

This receptor was identified in a human donor with classical Hodgkin lymphoma. The starting material was CD4+ T cells from blood, obtained at baseline. V and J are TRBV30 and TRBJ1-2; 9 nucleotides match TRBD1. The CDR3 reads CAWTQGAWGYTF. CDR3 coding DNA: TGTGCCTGGACACAGGGGGCGTGGGGCTACACCTTC.